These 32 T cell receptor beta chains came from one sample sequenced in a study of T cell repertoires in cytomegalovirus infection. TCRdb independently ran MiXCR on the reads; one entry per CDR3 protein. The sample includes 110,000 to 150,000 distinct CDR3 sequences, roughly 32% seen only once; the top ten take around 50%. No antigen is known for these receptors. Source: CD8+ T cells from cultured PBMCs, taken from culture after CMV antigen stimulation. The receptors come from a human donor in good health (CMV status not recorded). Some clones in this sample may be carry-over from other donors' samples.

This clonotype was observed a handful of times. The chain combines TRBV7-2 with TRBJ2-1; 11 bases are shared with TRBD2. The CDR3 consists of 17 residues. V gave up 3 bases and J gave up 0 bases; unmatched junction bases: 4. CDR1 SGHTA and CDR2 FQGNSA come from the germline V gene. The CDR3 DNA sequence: TGTGCCAGCAGCTTTTCTAGCGGGGGGACCTCCTACAATGAGCAGTTCTTC. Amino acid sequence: CASSFSSGGTSYNEQFF.

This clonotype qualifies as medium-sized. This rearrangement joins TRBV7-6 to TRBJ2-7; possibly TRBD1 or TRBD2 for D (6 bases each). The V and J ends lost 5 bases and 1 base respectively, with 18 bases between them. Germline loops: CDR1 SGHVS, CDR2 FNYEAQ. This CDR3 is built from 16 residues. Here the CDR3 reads CASSTPKGGVSYEQYF. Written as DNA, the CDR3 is TGTGCCAGCAGCACTCCTAAGGGGGGCGTATCCTACGAGCAGTACTTC.

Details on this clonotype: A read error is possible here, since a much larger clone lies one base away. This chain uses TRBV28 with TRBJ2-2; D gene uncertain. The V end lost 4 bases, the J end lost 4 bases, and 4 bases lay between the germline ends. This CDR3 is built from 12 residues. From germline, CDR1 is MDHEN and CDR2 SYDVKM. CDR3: CASSSPTGELFF. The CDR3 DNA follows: TGTGCCAGCAGTTCCCCCACCGGGGAGCTGTTTTTT.

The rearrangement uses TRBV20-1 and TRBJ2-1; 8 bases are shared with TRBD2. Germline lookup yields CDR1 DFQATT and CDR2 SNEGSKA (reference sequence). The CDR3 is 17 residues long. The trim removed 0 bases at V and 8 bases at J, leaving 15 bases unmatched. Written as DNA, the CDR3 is TGCAGTGCTAGAGATCTAGAAGGACTAGCCCTTTTGGATGAGCAGTTCTTC. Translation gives CSARDLEGLALLDEQFF.

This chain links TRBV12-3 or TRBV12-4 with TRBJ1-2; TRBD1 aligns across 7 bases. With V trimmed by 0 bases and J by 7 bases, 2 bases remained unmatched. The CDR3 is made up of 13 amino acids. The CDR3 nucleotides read TGTGCCAGCAGTTTAGCGCAGGGGGGTGGCTACACCTTC. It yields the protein CASSLAQGGGYTF.

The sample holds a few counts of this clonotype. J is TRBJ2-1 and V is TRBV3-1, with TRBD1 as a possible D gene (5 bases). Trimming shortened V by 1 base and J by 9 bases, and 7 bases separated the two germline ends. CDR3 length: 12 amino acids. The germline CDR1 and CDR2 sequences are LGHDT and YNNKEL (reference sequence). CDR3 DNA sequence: TGTGCCAGCAGCCAAGGGGGCCCTGAGCAGTTCTTC. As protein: CASSQGGPEQFF.

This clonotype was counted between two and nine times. DNA for the CDR3: TGTGCCAGCAGCCCCGGGACAGGGGTCGACGAGCAGTACTTC. Encoded protein: CASSPGTGVDEQYF. V usage is TRBV7-6 and J usage is TRBJ2-7, with TRBD1 matching over 10 bases. CDR1 SGHVS and CDR2 FNYEAQ come from the germline V gene. The CDR3 loop spans 14 amino acids. V lost 5 bases to trimming and J lost 5 bases; unmatched junction nucleotides: 6.

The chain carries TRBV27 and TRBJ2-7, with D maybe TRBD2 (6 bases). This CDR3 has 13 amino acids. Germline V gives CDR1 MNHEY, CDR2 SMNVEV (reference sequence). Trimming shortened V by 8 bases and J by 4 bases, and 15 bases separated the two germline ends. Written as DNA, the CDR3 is TGTGCCAGCTCCTTTAACGGGGGTTACGAGCAGTACTTC. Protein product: CASSFNGGYEQYF.

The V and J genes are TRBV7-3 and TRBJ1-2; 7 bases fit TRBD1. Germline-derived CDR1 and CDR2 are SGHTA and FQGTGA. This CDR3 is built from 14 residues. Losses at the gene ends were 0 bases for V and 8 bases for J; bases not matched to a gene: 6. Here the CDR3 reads CASSLTGGKGGYTF. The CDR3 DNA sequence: TGTGCCAGCAGCTTAACAGGGGGCAAGGGAGGCTACACCTTC.

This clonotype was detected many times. The CDR3 DNA reads TGTGCCAGCAGCTTATTCGTACAGGGGGAAGGATCTGAAGCTTTCTTT. Residues: CASSLFVQGEGSEAFF. The chain joins TRBV7-6 to TRBJ1-1; 8 positions match TRBD1. The V gene's germline CDR1 is SGHVS and CDR2 FNYEAQ. The junction had 11 bases not matched to a gene; V was cut back by 2 bases and J by 6 bases. The CDR3 has 16 amino acids.

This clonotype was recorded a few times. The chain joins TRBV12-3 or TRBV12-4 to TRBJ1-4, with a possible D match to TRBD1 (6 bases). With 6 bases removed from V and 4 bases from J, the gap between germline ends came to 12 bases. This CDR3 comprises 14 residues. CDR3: CASSRGQINEKLFF. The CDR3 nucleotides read TGTGCCAGCAGCCGGGGGCAAATTAATGAAAAACTGTTTTTT.

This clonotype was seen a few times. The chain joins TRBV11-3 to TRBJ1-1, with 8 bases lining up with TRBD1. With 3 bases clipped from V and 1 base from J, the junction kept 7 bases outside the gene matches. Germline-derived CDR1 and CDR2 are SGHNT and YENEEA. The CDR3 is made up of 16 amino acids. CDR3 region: CASSLSGGQANTEAFF. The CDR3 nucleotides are TGTGCCAGCAGCTTGAGCGGGGGACAGGCGAACACTGAAGCTTTCTTT. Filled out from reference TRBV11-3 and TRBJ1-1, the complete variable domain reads EAGVVQSPRYKIIEKKQPVAFWCNPISGHNTLYWYLQNLGQGPELLIRYENEEAVDDSQLPKDRFSAERLKGVDSTLKIQPAELGDSAVYLCASSLSGGQANTEAFFGQGTRLTVV.

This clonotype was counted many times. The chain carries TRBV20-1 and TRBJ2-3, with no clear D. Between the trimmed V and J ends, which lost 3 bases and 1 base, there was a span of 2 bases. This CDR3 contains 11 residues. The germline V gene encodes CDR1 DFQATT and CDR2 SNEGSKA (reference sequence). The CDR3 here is CSASGTDTQYF. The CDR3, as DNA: TGCAGTGCTAGCGGCACAGATACGCAGTATTTT.

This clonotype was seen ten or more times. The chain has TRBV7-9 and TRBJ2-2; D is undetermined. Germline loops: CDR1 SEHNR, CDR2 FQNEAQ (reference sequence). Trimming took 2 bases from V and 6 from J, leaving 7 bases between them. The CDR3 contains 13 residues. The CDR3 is CASSLMSAGELFF. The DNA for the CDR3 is TGTGCCAGCAGCTTAATGTCCGCCGGGGAGCTGTTTTTT.

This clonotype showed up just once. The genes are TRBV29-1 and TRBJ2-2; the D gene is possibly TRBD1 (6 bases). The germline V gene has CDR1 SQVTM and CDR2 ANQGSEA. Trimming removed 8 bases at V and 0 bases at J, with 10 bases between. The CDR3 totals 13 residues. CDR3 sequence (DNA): TGCAGCTCCGGGACAACGAACACCGGGGAGCTGTTTTTT. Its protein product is CSSGTTNTGELFF.

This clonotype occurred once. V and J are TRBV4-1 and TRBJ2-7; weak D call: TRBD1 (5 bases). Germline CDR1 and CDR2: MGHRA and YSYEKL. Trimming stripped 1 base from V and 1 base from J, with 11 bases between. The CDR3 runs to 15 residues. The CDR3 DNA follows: TGCGCCAGCAGCCAAGGTTCTCCAGGGTCCTACGAGCAGTACTTC. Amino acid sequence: CASSQGSPGSYEQYF.

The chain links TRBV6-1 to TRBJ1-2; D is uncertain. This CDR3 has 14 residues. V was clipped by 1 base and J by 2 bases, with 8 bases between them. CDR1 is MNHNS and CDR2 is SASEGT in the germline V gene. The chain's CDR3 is CASSEGTGNYGYTF. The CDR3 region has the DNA TGTGCCAGCAGTGAAGGGACGGGGAACTATGGCTACACCTTC.

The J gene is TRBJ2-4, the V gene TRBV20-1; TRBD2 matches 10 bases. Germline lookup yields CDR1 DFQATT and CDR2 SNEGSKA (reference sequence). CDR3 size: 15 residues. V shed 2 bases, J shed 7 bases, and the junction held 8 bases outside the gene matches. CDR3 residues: CSARLAGEPGNIQYF. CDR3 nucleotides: TGCAGTGCTAGACTAGCGGGGGAACCAGGGAACATTCAGTACTTC.

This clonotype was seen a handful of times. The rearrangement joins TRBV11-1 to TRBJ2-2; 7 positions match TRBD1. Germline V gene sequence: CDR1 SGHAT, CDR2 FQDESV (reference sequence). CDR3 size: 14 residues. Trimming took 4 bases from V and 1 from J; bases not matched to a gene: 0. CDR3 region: CASSYRGNTGELFF. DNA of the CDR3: TGTGCCAGCAGCTACAGGGGGAACACCGGGGAGCTGTTTTTT.

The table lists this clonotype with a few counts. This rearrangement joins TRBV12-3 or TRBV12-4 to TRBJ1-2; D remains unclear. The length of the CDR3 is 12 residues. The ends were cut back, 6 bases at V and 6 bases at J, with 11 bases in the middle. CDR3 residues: CASRGSPDGYTF. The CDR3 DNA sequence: TGTGCCAGCAGGGGGAGTCCGGATGGCTACACCTTC.

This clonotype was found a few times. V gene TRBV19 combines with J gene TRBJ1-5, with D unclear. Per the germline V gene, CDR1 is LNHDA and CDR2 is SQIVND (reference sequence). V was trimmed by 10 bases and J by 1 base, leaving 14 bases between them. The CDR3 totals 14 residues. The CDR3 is CATNSFGSNQPQHF. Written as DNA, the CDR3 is TGTGCCACCAACTCGTTCGGGAGCAATCAGCCCCAGCATTTT.

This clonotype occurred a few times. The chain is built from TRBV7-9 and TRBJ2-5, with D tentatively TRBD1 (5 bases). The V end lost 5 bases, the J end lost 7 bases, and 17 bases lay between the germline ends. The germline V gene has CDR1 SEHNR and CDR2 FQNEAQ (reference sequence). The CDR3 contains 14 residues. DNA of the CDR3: TGTGCCAGCAGCCCACAGCAGGGTCCAGGGACCCAGTACTTC. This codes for CASSPQQGPGTQYF.

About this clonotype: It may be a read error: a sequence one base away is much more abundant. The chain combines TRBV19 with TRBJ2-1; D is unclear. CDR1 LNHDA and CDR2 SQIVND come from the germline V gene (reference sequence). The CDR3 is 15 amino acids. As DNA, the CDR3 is TGTACCAGTAGTATTGGAGACTTACTCTACAATGAGCAGTTCTTC. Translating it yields CTSSIGDLLYNEQFF. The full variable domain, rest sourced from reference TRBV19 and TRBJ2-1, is DGGITQSPKYLFRKEGQNVTLSCEQNLNHDAMYWYRQDPGQGLRLIYYSQIVNDFQKGDIAEGYSVSREKKESFPLTVTSAQKNPTAFYLCTSSIGDLLYNEQFFGPGTRLTVL.

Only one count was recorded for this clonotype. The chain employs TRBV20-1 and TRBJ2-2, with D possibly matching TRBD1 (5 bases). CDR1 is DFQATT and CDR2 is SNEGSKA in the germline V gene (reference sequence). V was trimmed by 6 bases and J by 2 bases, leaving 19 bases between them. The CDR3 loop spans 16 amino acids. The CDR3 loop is CSARPRGRFNTGELFF. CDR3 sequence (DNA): TGCAGTGCCCGGCCAAGGGGCCGGTTTAACACCGGGGAGCTGTTTTTT.

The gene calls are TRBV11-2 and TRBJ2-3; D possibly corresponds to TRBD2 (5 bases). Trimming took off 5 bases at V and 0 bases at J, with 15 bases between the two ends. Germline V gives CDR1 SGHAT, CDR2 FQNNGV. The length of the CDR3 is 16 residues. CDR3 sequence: CASSGSSRGSTDTQYF. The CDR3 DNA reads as TGTGCCAGCAGCGGTAGTAGCCGGGGTAGCACAGATACGCAGTATTTT.

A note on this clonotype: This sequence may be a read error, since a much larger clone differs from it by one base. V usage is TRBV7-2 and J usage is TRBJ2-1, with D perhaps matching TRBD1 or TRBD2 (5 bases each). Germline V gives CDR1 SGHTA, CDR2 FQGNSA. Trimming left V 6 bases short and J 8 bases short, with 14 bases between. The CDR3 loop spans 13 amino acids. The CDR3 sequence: CASRSQRGDEQFF. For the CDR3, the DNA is TGTGCCAGCAGATCCCAACGGGGCGATGAGCAGTTCTTC.

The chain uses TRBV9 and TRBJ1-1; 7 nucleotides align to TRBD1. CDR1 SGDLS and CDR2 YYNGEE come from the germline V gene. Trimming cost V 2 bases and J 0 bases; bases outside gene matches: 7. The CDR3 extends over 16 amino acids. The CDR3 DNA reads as TGTGCCAGCAGCGTCACAGGGGCCGAGATGAACACTGAAGCTTTCTTT. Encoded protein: CASSVTGAEMNTEAFF.

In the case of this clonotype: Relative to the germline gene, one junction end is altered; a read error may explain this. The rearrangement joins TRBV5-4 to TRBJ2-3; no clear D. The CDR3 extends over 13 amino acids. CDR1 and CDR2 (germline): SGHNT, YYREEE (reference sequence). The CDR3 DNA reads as TGTGTCAGCATGAACAGTCTCACAGATACGCAGTATTTT. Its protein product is CVSMNSLTDTQYF.

CDR3 nucleotide sequence: TGTGCCAGCAGCTCCCGGCAGGGGGCTAGGAATGAGCAGTTCTTC. As protein: CASSSRQGARNEQFF. The V gene is TRBV7-4, the J gene TRBJ2-1, with TRBD1 matching 8 bases. The ends lost 4 bases at V and 7 bases at J; junction bases unmatched: 9. The CDR3 loop spans 15 amino acids. Looked up from germline, CDR1 is SGHVT and CDR2 is SQSDAQ.

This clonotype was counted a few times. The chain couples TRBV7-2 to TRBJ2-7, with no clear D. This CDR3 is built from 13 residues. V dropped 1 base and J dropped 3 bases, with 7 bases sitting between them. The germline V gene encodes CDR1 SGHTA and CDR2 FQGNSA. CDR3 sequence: CASSLEGFYEQYF. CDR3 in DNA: TGTGCCAGCAGCTTAGAGGGATTCTACGAGCAGTACTTC.

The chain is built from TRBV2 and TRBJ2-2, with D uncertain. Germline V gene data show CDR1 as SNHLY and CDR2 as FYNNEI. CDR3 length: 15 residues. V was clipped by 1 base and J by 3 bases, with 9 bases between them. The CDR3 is CASSEGLSYTGELFF. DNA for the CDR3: TGTGCCAGCAGTGAAGGGCTATCCTACACCGGGGAGCTGTTTTTT.

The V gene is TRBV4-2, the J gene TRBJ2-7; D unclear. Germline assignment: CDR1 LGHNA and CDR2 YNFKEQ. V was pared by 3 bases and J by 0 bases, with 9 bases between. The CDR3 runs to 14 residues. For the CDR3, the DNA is TGTGCCAGCAGCCAGGAAAACTACTCCTACGAGCAGTACTTC. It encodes CASSQENYSYEQYF.